The 25 T cell receptor beta chains given below trace back to one sample, sequenced in a study of read filtering for tumor transcriptome and immune sequencing. This library used roughly 430 ng RNA and molecular barcoded adaptors spanning alpha/delta and beta/gamma chains. One entry per CDR3 protein, called by TCRdb with MiXCR from the reads. The profile shows approximately 20,000 distinct CDR3 sequences, roughly a fifth of them singletons. The sample was a population of CD138-negative cells sorted from bone marrow. Receptors were obtained from a donor aged 40 or over with multiple myeloma.

This clonotype came up a few times. This chain links TRBV7-2 with TRBJ2-5; D unclear. From germline, CDR1 is SGHTA and CDR2 FQGNSA. The CDR3 loop spans 13 amino acids. The V gene lost 1 base and the J gene lost 4 bases, with 7 bases spanning the gap. The CDR3 coding sequence is TGTGCCAGCAGCTTAGTCGGTTCAGAGACCCAGTACTTC. Translating it yields CASSLVGSETQYF.

This clonotype was found a few times. Compared with germline, one end of the junction differs, possibly owing to a read error. The chain recombines TRBV6-6 with TRBJ2-3, with 10 bases aligning to TRBD2. CDR1 is MNHNY and CDR2 is SVGAGI in the germline V gene (reference sequence). The CDR3 sequence is 16 residues long. The CDR3 spells CACSKLAGGRTDTQYF. CDR3 DNA sequence: TGTGCCTGCAGTAAGTTAGCGGGAGGTCGCACAGATACGCAGTATTTT.

In its sample, this clonotype was seen many times. The V and J genes are TRBV5-4 and TRBJ1-2, with D possibly matching TRBD1 (6 bases). Trimming took off 2 bases at V and 2 bases at J, with 10 bases between the two ends. From germline, CDR1 is SGHNT and CDR2 YYREEE (reference sequence). The CDR3 contains 14 residues. The CDR3 protein is CASSFTGTNYGYTF. The CDR3, as DNA: TGTGCCAGCAGCTTCACAGGGACGAACTATGGCTACACCTTC. Full variable domain (missing parts from reference TRBV5-4 and TRBJ1-2): ETGVTQSPTHLIKTRGQQVTLRCSSQSGHNTVSWYQQALGQGPQFIFQYYREEENGRGNFPPRFSGLQFPNYSSELNVNALELDDSALYLCASSFTGTNYGYTFGSGTRLTVV.

Many counts were recorded for this clonotype. The J gene is TRBJ2-2, the V gene TRBV7-8, with D unresolved. This CDR3 contains 16 residues. Trimming left V 2 bases short and J 4 bases short, with 14 bases between. Germline CDR1 SGHVS, CDR2 FQNEAQ. CDR3 amino acids: CASSLSYSESTGELFF. CDR3 bases: TGTGCCAGCAGCTTAAGTTACAGCGAAAGCACCGGGGAGCTGTTTTTT. Variable domain in full (rest from reference TRBV7-8 and TRBJ2-2): GAGVSQSPRYKVAKRGQDVALRCDPISGHVSLFWYQQALGQGPEFLTYFQNEAQLDKSGLPSDRFFAERPEGSVSTLKIQRTQQEDSAVYLCASSLSYSESTGELFFGEGSRLTVL.

This clonotype came up many times. V usage is TRBV6-5 and J usage is TRBJ2-6, with TRBD1 matching 7 bases. Germline V CDR1 and CDR2: MNHEY, SVGAGI. The V and J ends lost 7 bases and 2 bases, in that order; junction bases with no gene match: 5. CDR3 length: 15 amino acids. The CDR3 DNA is TGTGCCAGCACCATCGACAGGGCTGGGGCCAACGTCCTGACTTTC. Translation: CASTIDRAGANVLTF.

For this clonotype: Here the CDR3 omits its conserved ending phenylalanine or tryptophan, so a read error is the likely source. This chain joins TRBV4-2 and TRBJ2-5; 10 bases are a match to TRBD2. CDR1 is LGHNA and CDR2 is YNFKEQ in the germline V gene. The CDR3 runs to 16 residues. The J segment lost 7 bases and the V segment lost 2 bases, leaving 10 bases of the junction unmatched. The CDR3 loop is CASSQLGLAREGTQYL. CDR3 DNA: TGTGCCAGCAGCCAACTGGGACTAGCGAGAGAAGGGACCCAGTACCTC.

This clonotype occurred many times. The chain is built from TRBV20-1 and TRBJ2-7; 8 nucleotides align to TRBD1. The J segment lost 7 bases and the V segment lost 5 bases, leaving 16 bases of the junction unmatched. CDR1 is DFQATT, CDR2 SNEGSKA, per germline (reference sequence). CDR3 length: 15 amino acids. CDR3 region: CSAFEGQGEREEQYF. CDR3 in DNA: TGCAGTGCTTTCGAAGGACAGGGAGAAAGAGAAGAGCAGTACTTC.

The table lists this clonotype with a few counts. This chain links TRBV7-2 with TRBJ1-4; D is possibly TRBD1 (5 bases). Germline V CDR1 and CDR2: SGHTA, FQGNSA. V gave up 3 bases and J gave up 7 bases, with 12 bases separating them. CDR3 length equals 14 residues. The DNA of the CDR3 is TGTGCCAGCAGCTTGGTCCCGGGGGGTGAAAAACTGTTTTTT. This translates into CASSLVPGGEKLFF.

Concerning this clonotype itself: This sequence may be a read error, since a much larger clone differs from it by one base. The chain is built from TRBV28 and TRBJ2-7; the D is unclear. This CDR3 comprises 14 residues. Germline values: CDR1 MDHEN, CDR2 SYDVKM. The CDR3 nucleotides read TGTGCCAGCAGTTTTTCCACCAGCTCCTACGAGCAGTGCTTC. It specifies CASSFSTSSYEQCF.

This clonotype was seen a single time. The rearrangement uses TRBV7-9 and TRBJ2-7, with D uncertain. The V end lost 5 bases, the J end lost 0 bases, and 11 bases lay between the germline ends. Germline values: CDR1 SEHNR, CDR2 FQNEAQ (reference sequence). This CDR3 contains 14 residues. The CDR3 region is CASSLPVDSYEQYF. For the CDR3, the DNA is TGTGCCAGCAGCCTACCGGTGGACTCCTACGAGCAGTACTTC.

This clonotype was observed many times. The chain employs TRBV9 and TRBJ2-6; D might be TRBD1 (5 bases). Between the trimmed V and J ends, which lost 4 bases and 3 bases, there was a span of 14 bases. This CDR3 is built from 16 residues. Germline V lookup: CDR1 SGDLS, CDR2 YYNGEE. Written as DNA, the CDR3 is TGTGCCAGCAGCCCACCTGGGGCGCGTGGGGCCAACGTCCTGACTTTC. Protein sequence: CASSPPGARGANVLTF. Full variable domain (rest looked up from reference TRBV9 and TRBJ2-6): DSGVTQTPKHLITATGQRVTLRCSPRSGDLSVYWYQQSLDQGLQFLIQYYNGEERAKGNILERFSAQQFPDLHSELNLSSLELGDSALYFCASSPPGARGANVLTFGAGSRLTVL.

This clonotype occurred many times. The chain links TRBV20-1 to TRBJ2-7, with D perhaps TRBD2 (6 bases). Germline CDR1 reads DFQATT; CDR2 reads SNEGSKA (reference sequence). The ends were cut back, 0 bases at V and 3 bases at J, with 9 bases in the middle. The CDR3 extends over 13 amino acids. The CDR3 reads CSARDAGNYEQYF. The CDR3, as DNA: TGCAGTGCTAGAGACGCGGGAAACTACGAGCAGTACTTC.

V and J are TRBV15 and TRBJ2-7; 9 positions agree with TRBD2. V dropped 1 base and J dropped 7; count of bases not matched to a gene: 17. Per the germline V gene, CDR1 is LNHNV and CDR2 is YYDKDF (reference sequence). The CDR3 covers 18 residues. The CDR3 DNA reads as TGTGCCACCAGCAGAGGTGGACAGGTGATAGCGGGAGTTAGGGAGCAGTACTTC. Protein product: CATSRGGQVIAGVREQYF.

Ten or more counts support this clonotype. CDR3 loop: CASSLIERGGTEAFF. The CDR3 nucleotides read TGCGCCAGCAGCTTGATCGAGAGAGGGGGCACTGAAGCTTTCTTT. The chain recombines TRBV5-1 with TRBJ1-1; TRBD1 might be the D (6 bases). This CDR3 region has 15 residues. Germline loops: CDR1 SGHRS, CDR2 YFSETQ. Trimming removed 1 base from V and 4 bases from J, with 14 bases in between.

This clonotype appeared many times. The CDR3 loop is CASSYPGLTGANVLTF. CDR3 DNA sequence: TGTGCCAGCAGTTACCCAGGACTCACCGGGGCCAACGTCCTGACTTTC. The genes are TRBV6-2 or TRBV6-3 and TRBJ2-6; maybe TRBD2 (5 bases). Germline CDR1 reads MNHEY; CDR2 reads SVGEGT. Deletions cut 2 bases from V and 4 bases from J, with 12 bases between. The CDR3 consists of 16 residues.

In regard to this clonotype: A much larger clone sits a single nucleotide away, making a read error possible. The CDR3 region is CASSVDGRNTRELFF. The CDR3 DNA follows: TGCGCCAGCAGTGTTGACGGGAGGAACACCAGGGAGCTGTTTTTT. V usage is TRBV10-2 and J usage is TRBJ2-2; 7 bases fit TRBD2. The CDR3 is 15 amino acids. The V gene's germline CDR1 is WSHSY and CDR2 SAAADI.

The chain employs TRBV28 and TRBJ2-2, with a possible D match to TRBD2 (6 bases). V dropped 8 bases and J dropped 1 base, with 14 bases sitting between them. The CDR3 extends over 15 amino acids. Germline V gene lookup returns CDR1 MDHEN and CDR2 SYDVKM. The CDR3 DNA reads TGTGCCAGCCGATACCTTAGCGGGAACACCGGGGAGCTGTTTTTT. This codes for CASRYLSGNTGELFF.

This clonotype showed up just a few times. The rearrangement uses TRBV2 and TRBJ1-2; TRBD1 is a possible D gene (5 bases). This CDR3 has 13 amino acids. The V gene lost 7 bases and the J gene lost 6 bases, with 15 bases spanning the gap. Germline CDR1 and CDR2: SNHLY and FYNNEI. CDR3 coding DNA: TGTGCCAGCAAAAGCCAGGGATATGATGGCTACACCTTC. It specifies CASKSQGYDGYTF.

The sample holds one count of this clonotype. A much more abundant neighbour one base away suggests this may be a read error. The V gene is TRBV9, the J gene TRBJ2-3, with D perhaps matching TRBD1 (6 bases). CDR1 and CDR2 from the germline V gene are SGDLS and YYNGEE. CDR3 length equals 15 residues. The ends were cut back, 4 bases at V and 7 bases at J, with 19 bases in the middle. This CDR3 is CASSPAGTWFNTQYF. The CDR3 DNA reads TGTGCCAGCAGCCCGGCCGGGACATGGTTCAATACGCAGTATTTT.

Many counts were recorded for this clonotype. The chain links TRBV28 to TRBJ2-7, with 9 nucleotides matching TRBD1. Germline CDR1 reads MDHEN; CDR2 reads SYDVKM. The CDR3 totals 15 residues. J was trimmed by 2 bases and V by 6 bases; bases with no gene match: 8. The CDR3 protein is CASSEHWDRAYEQYF. In DNA, the CDR3 is TGTGCCAGCAGCGAACACTGGGACAGGGCCTACGAGCAGTACTTC.

This clonotype has more than one count but fewer than ten. V usage is TRBV7-6 and J usage is TRBJ2-5; D gene ambiguous. Germline CDR1 SGHVS, CDR2 FNYEAQ. The V end lost 4 bases, the J end lost 5 bases, and 11 bases lay between the germline ends. This CDR3 has 13 residues. DNA of the CDR3: TGTGCCAGCAGCTCTACAGAGAGCGAGACCCAGTACTTC. Translation: CASSSTESETQYF.

This clonotype was detected only once. One junction end disagrees with the germline gene, perhaps due to a read error. V and J are TRBV12-3 or TRBV12-4 and TRBJ2-2; 9 positions agree with TRBD1. CDR3 length equals 16 residues. The DNA of the CDR3 is TGTGCCAGCAGTTTCTTCACAGGGGGCAACACCTGGGAGCTGTTTTTT. It specifies CASSFFTGGNTWELFF.

The table lists this clonotype with many counts. The V call is TRBV29-1, the J call TRBJ2-1, with 7 bases matching TRBD1. The J segment lost 3 bases and the V segment lost 7 bases, leaving 9 bases of the junction unmatched. The germline V gene encodes CDR1 SQVTM and CDR2 ANQGSEA. This CDR3 has 14 amino acids. The CDR3 DNA sequence: TGCAGCGCTACCAGGGACAGCAGCTACAATGAGCAGTTCTTC. This encodes CSATRDSSYNEQFF.

A word on this clonotype: The CDR3 does not close with the conserved phenylalanine or tryptophan, likely indicating a read error. It is unclear where the CDR3 begins or ends on the DNA, so no DNA is shown, and the CDR3 is as TCRdb lists it. The chain uses TRBV25-1 and TRBJ2-3; the DNA was not used to check the table's D call, TRBD2. The CDR3 spans 14 residues, counting both ends. Per germline, CDR1 MGHDK and CDR2 SYGVNS. This CDR3 is CASRLAGAGDTQCL.

This clonotype has just a few counts. V is TRBV7-9 and J is TRBJ2-7, with 11 bases aligning to TRBD1. From germline, CDR1 is SEHNR and CDR2 FQNEAQ (reference sequence). The ends lost 5 bases at V and 7 bases at J; junction bases unmatched: 13. The CDR3 totals 16 residues. The CDR3 region is CASSPSPGTGGLEQYF. The CDR3 region has the DNA TGTGCCAGCAGCCCTAGCCCCGGGACAGGGGGGTTGGAGCAGTACTTC.